The 18 T cell receptor beta chains below come from one sample, sequenced in a study of shared clonotypes between healthy human individuals. Profiling relied on immunoSEQ multiplex PCR, and the TCRdb table lists in-frame clones only, not all of them. The data hold 2 million to 3 million clones, with roughly 93% observed a single time. Sequencing input: naive CD4+ T cells from PBMCs. Subset indicated: CD45RA+ positively selected. These receptors came from a man aged 18 to 30 in good health. Some clones in this sample may be carry-over from other donors' samples.

The rearrangement uses TRBV5-4 and TRBJ2-1; TRBD2 might be the D (6 bases). The CDR3 sequence is 16 residues long. Germline V gene data show CDR1 as SGHNT and CDR2 as YYREEE (reference sequence). Between the trimmed V and J ends, which lost 3 bases and 0 bases, there was a span of 13 bases. The CDR3 nucleotides are TGTGCCAGCAGCTCCCCAGTGGGGGGCTCCTACAATGAGCAGTTCTTC. This sequence encodes CASSSPVGGSYNEQFF.

This chain joins TRBV19 and TRBJ1-2; D unclear. Trimming removed 5 bases from V and 5 bases from J, with 21 bases in between. This CDR3 contains 16 residues. Germline CDR1 reads LNHDA; CDR2 reads SQIVND (reference sequence). DNA of the CDR3: TGTGCCAGTAGTTCAACTGGACGGCGGCCCGGATATGGCTACACCTTC. Translated, it gives CASSSTGRRPGYGYTF.

Concerning this clone: The sample contains more than one DNA sequence encoding this CDR3. V gene TRBV5-1 combines with J gene TRBJ2-1; TRBD2 matches 10 bases. The CDR3 runs to 15 residues. V gave up 2 bases and J gave up 4 bases; unmatched junction bases: 3. Germline CDR1 is SGHRS and CDR2 is YFSETQ. The CDR3 bases are TGCGCCAGCAGCTTAGGACTAGCGGAGTACAATGAGCAGTTCTTC. This encodes CASSLGLAEYNEQFF.

This clone was recorded once. The CDR3 region has the DNA TGTGCCAGCAGTTTCCAGCGGGACCAAGAGACCCAGTACTTC. Protein sequence: CASSFQRDQETQYF. The chain recombines TRBV28 with TRBJ2-5; D possibly corresponds to TRBD2 (6 bases). The V gene's germline CDR1 is MDHEN and CDR2 SYDVKM. Trimming left V 3 bases short and J 0 bases short, with 8 bases between. The CDR3 is 14 amino acids. Complete variable domain (other parts from reference TRBV28 and TRBJ2-5): DVKVTQSSRYLVKRTGEKVFLECVQDMDHENMFWYRQDPGLGLRLIYFSYDVKMKEKGDIPEGYSVSREKKERFSLILESASTNQTSMYLCASSFQRDQETQYFGPGTRLLVL.

This chain links TRBV28 with TRBJ2-7; D unresolved. V was cut by 2 bases and J by 7 bases, with 15 bases left in between. The CDR3 has 14 amino acids. Germline V gives CDR1 MDHEN, CDR2 SYDVKM. The CDR3 spells CASSLATVPLEQYF. CDR3 bases: TGTGCCAGCAGTTTAGCCACAGTCCCTTTGGAGCAGTACTTC.

V gene TRBV6-5 combines with J gene TRBJ2-1; D is undetermined. The germline CDR1 and CDR2 sequences are MNHEY and SVGAGI. Trimming stripped 2 bases from V and 3 bases from J, with 8 bases between. This CDR3 comprises 14 residues. This chain's CDR3 is CASSYGVYYNEQFF. Written as DNA, the CDR3 is TGTGCCAGCAGTTACGGAGTCTACTACAATGAGCAGTTCTTC.

The J gene is TRBJ1-2, the V gene TRBV27, with 8 bases fitting TRBD1. In germline, CDR1 is MNHEY, CDR2 SMNVEV (reference sequence). With 1 base clipped from V and 0 bases from J, the junction kept 7 bases outside the gene matches. The CDR3 has 17 amino acids. CDR3 residues: CASSLFSGGSTNYGYTF. The CDR3 nucleotides are TGTGCCAGCAGTTTATTTTCAGGGGGCTCGACTAACTATGGCTACACCTTC.

A few counts support this clone. This rearrangement joins TRBV10-3 to TRBJ1-1; D is unclear. Germline values: CDR1 ENHRY, CDR2 SYGVKD. Trimming pared 3 bases from V and 8 bases from J, leaving 10 bases between. This CDR3 is 12 amino acids long. The CDR3: CAISDNVAEAFF. The CDR3 region has the DNA TGTGCCATCAGTGATAATGTTGCGGAAGCTTTCTTT.

The count of this clone is one. CDR3 in DNA: TGTGCTAGTGGTTCGACAGCCGGGATGCAGTTCTTC. As protein: CASGSTAGMQFF. The rearrangement links TRBV12-5 to TRBJ2-1; the D gene could be TRBD1 or TRBD2 (5 bases each). The CDR3 is made up of 12 amino acids. Looked up from germline, CDR1 is LGHNT and CDR2 is FRNRAP. V was pared by 4 bases and J by 12 bases, with 13 bases between. The whole variable domain, remainder taken from reference TRBV12-5 and TRBJ2-1, is DARVTQTPRHKVTEMGQEVTMRCQPILGHNTVFWYRQTMMQGLELLAYFRNRAPLDDSGMPKDRFSAEMPDATLATLKIQPSEPRDSAVYFCASGSTAGMQFFGPGTRLTVL.

CDR3 loop: CASSERSGGPQHF. In nucleotides, the CDR3 is TGTGCCAGCAGTGAAAGATCCGGAGGGCCCCAGCATTTT. The chain employs TRBV25-1 and TRBJ1-5; no firm D call. Deletions cut 2 bases from V and 9 bases from J, with 11 bases between. The germline CDR1 and CDR2 sequences are MGHDK and SYGVNS. The CDR3 is 13 amino acids.

Details on this clone: This sample includes further DNA sequences coding for the same CDR3. The rearrangement joins TRBV28 to TRBJ1-1; D may be TRBD1 (5 bases). Between the trimmed V and J ends, which lost 6 bases and 0 bases, there was a span of 11 bases. Germline CDR1 and CDR2: MDHEN and SYDVKM. The CDR3 contains 14 residues. DNA of the CDR3: TGTGCCAGCAGCCGTGGGGGTATGAACACTGAAGCTTTCTTT. This gives the protein CASSRGGMNTEAFF. Based on the CDR3 plus reference TRBV28 and TRBJ1-1, the full variable domain is DVKVTQSSRYLVKRTGEKVFLECVQDMDHENMFWYRQDPGLGLRLIYFSYDVKMKEKGDIPEGYSVSREKKERFSLILESASTNQTSMYLCASSRGGMNTEAFFGQGTRLTVV.

The chain uses TRBV14 and TRBJ1-2; no firm D call. V gave up 1 base and J gave up 3 bases, with 12 bases separating them. Per the germline V gene, CDR1 is SGHDN and CDR2 is FVKESK. CDR3 length equals 15 residues. For the CDR3, the DNA is TGTGCCAGCAGCCAAGGATCAGGAGCTTACTATGGCTACACCTTC. Its protein is CASSQGSGAYYGYTF.

This chain connects TRBV27 to TRBJ2-1; TRBD2 matches 9 bases. CDR3 size: 15 residues. Germline V gene lookup returns CDR1 MNHEY and CDR2 SMNVEV (reference sequence). Trimming at V came to 5 bases and at J to 4 bases, leaving 6 bases not matched to a gene. CDR3 nucleotide sequence: TGTGCCAGCAGTCTTAGCGGGAGAACGTACAATGAGCAGTTCTTC. This translates into CASSLSGRTYNEQFF.

The chain has TRBV2 and TRBJ2-5; D tentatively reads TRBD1 or TRBD2 (5 bases each). The CDR3 is 14 residues long. CDR1 and CDR2 (germline): SNHLY, FYNNEI. The V end was cut by 2 bases, the J end by 4 bases, with 11 bases between. CDR3 sequence reads: CASSELVGTETQYF. The DNA for the CDR3 is TGTGCCAGCAGTGAATTGGTGGGGACAGAGACCCAGTACTTC.

In regard to this clone: This sample includes further DNA sequences coding for the same CDR3. The chain employs TRBV18 and TRBJ1-1; D unclear. Germline V gene lookup returns CDR1 KGHSH and CDR2 LQKENI. V lost 4 bases and J 0 bases, leaving 9 bases between the germline ends. CDR3 length: 14 amino acids. The CDR3 protein is CASSRAVMNTEAFF. DNA for the CDR3: TGTGCCAGCTCACGTGCAGTGATGAACACTGAAGCTTTCTTT. The variable domain in full, completed from reference TRBV18 and TRBJ1-1, reads NAGVMQNPRHLVRRRGQEARLRCSPMKGHSHVYWYRQLPEEGLKFMVYLQKENIIDESGMPKERFSAEFPKEGPSILRIQQVVRGDSAAYFCASSRAVMNTEAFFGQGTRLTVV.

This clone was detected once. The V call is TRBV27, the J call TRBJ2-6; D uncertain. V was cut by 0 bases and J by 2 bases, with 8 bases left in between. Germline assignment: CDR1 MNHEY and CDR2 SMNVEV (reference sequence). There are 16 residues in the CDR3. CDR3 loop: CASSLSSLTGANVLTF. The CDR3 DNA is TGTGCCAGCAGTTTATCGTCCTTGACTGGGGCCAACGTCCTGACTTTC.

The gene calls are TRBV6-6 and TRBJ1-1; D possibly corresponds to TRBD1 (5 bases). The CDR3 is 14 amino acids. Trimming took 2 bases from V and 3 from J, leaving 10 bases between them. Germline values: CDR1 MNHNY, CDR2 SVGAGI (reference sequence). CDR3 sequence reads: CASSYRGGYTEAFF. As DNA, the CDR3 is TGTGCCAGCAGTTACAGGGGAGGGTACACTGAAGCTTTCTTT.

This clone was seen a single time. The rearrangement joins TRBV15 to TRBJ1-1, with TRBD1 as a possible D gene (6 bases). Trimming removed 2 bases from V and 4 bases from J, with 14 bases in between. This CDR3 is 15 amino acids long. Germline V lookup: CDR1 LNHNV, CDR2 YYDKDF (reference sequence). CDR3 protein: CATSRKAEGGTEAFF. In DNA, the CDR3 is TGTGCCACCAGCAGAAAGGCAGAGGGGGGCACTGAAGCTTTCTTT.